This T cell receptor beta chain was captured by sequencing in a study of shared clonotypes between healthy human individuals. Study-wide findings and caveats: When naive CD4 clonotypes were compared across several donors, roughly 4.9% were shared. Non-shared clonotypes had lower generation probabilities than those shared by all four donors.

V dropped 7 bases and J dropped 2; count of bases not matched to a gene: 7. This CDR3 has 14 amino acids. Germline CDR1 is LNHDA and CDR2 is SQIVND (reference sequence). As concerns this clone: Its antigen is not identified.

Profiled with immunoSEQ multiplex PCR; TCRdb holds only in-frame clones, not every one. The sample shows about 710,000 clones, over 60% of them seen only once. This chain connects TRBV19 to TRBJ2-7; the match to TRBD1 covers 8 bases. The receptor was derived from a woman in her thirties in good health. Sequenced input: memory CD4+ T cells sorted from blood. This sample's subset: CD45RA-negative fraction. CDR3 coding DNA: TGTGCCAGTAAGGAGACAGGGGAGGCCTACGAGCAGTACTTC. It codes for CASKETGEAYEQYF. Drawing the rest from reference TRBV19 and TRBJ2-7, the complete variable domain is DGGITQSPKYLFRKEGQNVTLSCEQNLNHDAMYWYRQDPGQGLRLIYYSQIVNDFQKGDIAEGYSVSREKKESFPLTVTSAQKNPTAFYLCASKETGEAYEQYFGPGTRLTVT.